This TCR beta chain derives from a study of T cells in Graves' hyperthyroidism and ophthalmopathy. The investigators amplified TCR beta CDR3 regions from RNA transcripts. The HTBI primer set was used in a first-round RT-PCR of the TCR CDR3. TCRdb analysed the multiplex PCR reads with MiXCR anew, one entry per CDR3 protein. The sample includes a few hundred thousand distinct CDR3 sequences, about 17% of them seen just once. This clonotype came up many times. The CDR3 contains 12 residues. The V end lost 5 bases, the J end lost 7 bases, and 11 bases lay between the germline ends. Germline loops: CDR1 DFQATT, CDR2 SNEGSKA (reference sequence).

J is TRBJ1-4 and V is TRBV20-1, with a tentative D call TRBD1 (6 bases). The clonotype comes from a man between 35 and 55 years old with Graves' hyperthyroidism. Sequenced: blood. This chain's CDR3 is CSALDSIEKLFF. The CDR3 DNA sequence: TGCAGTGCTTTGGACAGCATTGAAAAACTGTTTTTT.